These 14 T cell receptor beta chains were all obtained from the same sample, sequenced in a study of cytomegalovirus exposure and HLA in healthy donors. The PCR used 60 Vbeta and 13 Jbeta primers. Only in-frame clones appear in the TCRdb table, and some are missing; sequencing was by immunoSEQ multiplex PCR. The repertoire includes 170,000 or so clones, 80% to 90% of them detected once, and approximately 2% sits in the top ten. What was sequenced was PBMCs. These receptors originate from a woman aged 18-29 years in good health and CMV-seronegative.

The V gene is TRBV5-4, the J gene TRBJ1-2; D is perhaps TRBD1 (5 bases). Trimming took off 2 bases at V and 3 bases at J, with 11 bases between the two ends. Germline assignment: CDR1 SGHNT and CDR2 YYREEE (reference sequence). The CDR3 contains 14 residues. CDR3 DNA: TGTGCCAGCAGCTTAGCACAGGCTTACTATGGCTACACCTTC. This translates into CASSLAQAYYGYTF.

The genes are TRBV6-5 and TRBJ1-4; 7 nucleotides line up with TRBD1. The V segment lost 2 bases and the J segment 4 bases; nucleotides outside the gene matches: 4. The germline gives CDR1 MNHEY, CDR2 SVGAGI. The CDR3 runs to 15 residues. The CDR3 region has the DNA TGTGCCAGCAGTTACGGGGACAGTTTTAATGAAAAACTGTTTTTT. Its translation is CASSYGDSFNEKLFF.

This clone occurred a few times. The chain couples TRBV4-1 to TRBJ1-3; 10 positions agree with TRBD1. This CDR3 contains 17 residues. The V gene's germline CDR1 is MGHRA and CDR2 YSYEKL. V trimming: 0 bases; J trimming: 3 bases; junction bases outside the gene matches: 5. The DNA for the CDR3 is TGCGCCAGCAGCCAAGATCGGGACAGGGGAGGTGGAAACACCATATATTTT. Translated, it gives CASSQDRDRGGGNTIYF.

The V gene is TRBV4-2, the J gene TRBJ1-1, with 8 nucleotides matching TRBD1. The length of the CDR3 is 13 residues. With V trimmed by 1 base and J by 5 bases, 0 bases remained unmatched. Germline loops: CDR1 LGHNA, CDR2 YNFKEQ. DNA for the CDR3: TGTGCCAGCAGCCAAGGGACAGGGACTGAAGCTTTCTTT. It specifies CASSQGTGTEAFF.

The chain has TRBV5-1 and TRBJ1-1; tentatively, D is TRBD1 (5 bases). Germline V gene sequence: CDR1 SGHRS, CDR2 YFSETQ. Trimming pared 4 bases from V and 1 base from J, leaving 17 bases between. CDR3 size: 16 residues. The CDR3 sequence is CASSGPGKGPNTEAFF. The CDR3 DNA sequence: TGCGCCAGCAGCGGGCCTGGGAAGGGGCCGAACACTGAAGCTTTCTTT.

The V and J genes are TRBV10-1 and TRBJ2-3; TRBD1 matches 8 bases. The germline V gene has CDR1 WNHNN and CDR2 SYGVQD (reference sequence). The CDR3 loop spans 13 amino acids. The V and J ends lost 3 bases and 6 bases, in that order; junction bases with no gene match: 2. The CDR3 region is CASSEGTGDTQYF. CDR3 coding DNA: TGCGCCAGCAGTGAAGGGACAGGTGATACGCAGTATTTT.

The rearrangement joins TRBV25-1 to TRBJ1-5; a possible D gene is TRBD1 (5 bases). The germline CDR1 and CDR2 sequences are MGHDK and SYGVNS. The CDR3 has 14 amino acids. Trimming stripped 0 bases from V and 5 bases from J, with 8 bases between. The CDR3 region has the DNA TGTGCCAGCAGTGAATATACCAGGGATCAGCCCCAGCATTTT. Amino acids: CASSEYTRDQPQHF. Full variable domain (rest looked up from reference TRBV25-1 and TRBJ1-5): EADIYQTPRYLVIGTGKKITLECSQTMGHDKMYWYQQDPGMELHLIHYSYGVNSTEKGDLSSESTVSRIRTEHFPLTLESARPSHTSQYLCASSEYTRDQPQHFGDGTRLSIL.

Regarding this clone: Distinct nucleotide sequences in the sample also encode this CDR3. For the CDR3, the DNA is TGTGCCAGCAGTCGAACAGGGGGCACTGAAGCTTTCTTT. It encodes CASSRTGGTEAFF. The gene calls are TRBV6-5 and TRBJ1-1; 8 bases align to TRBD1. The V and J ends lost 5 bases and 4 bases, in that order; junction bases with no gene match: 3. The germline V gene encodes CDR1 MNHEY and CDR2 SVGAGI. The CDR3 contains 13 residues.

In this sample, this clone turned up once. Other nucleotide sequences in the sample specify the same CDR3. V gene TRBV9 combines with J gene TRBJ2-1, with TRBD2 identical over 9 bases. The V gene's germline CDR1 is SGDLS and CDR2 YYNGEE. The CDR3 sequence is 15 residues long. The V gene end was trimmed by 0 bases and the J gene end by 2 bases; junction bases not matched to a gene: 0. The chain's CDR3 is CASSVVAGAYNEQFF. The CDR3 bases are TGTGCCAGCAGCGTAGTAGCGGGGGCCTACAATGAGCAGTTCTTC.

The V gene is TRBV7-8, the J gene TRBJ2-2; 8 positions agree with TRBD1. Germline CDR1 is SGHVS and CDR2 is FQNEAQ. This CDR3 has 17 residues. J was trimmed by 6 bases and V by 2 bases; bases with no gene match: 11. The CDR3, as DNA: TGTGCCAGCAGCTTACCTCCGGGACAGGTTAAAGCCGGGGAGCTGTTTTTT. Amino acid sequence: CASSLPPGQVKAGELFF.

CDR3 in DNA: TGTGCCTGGAGTGTAACGGGTTCGTATGGCTACACCTTC. This encodes CAWSVTGSYGYTF. The chain is built from TRBV30 and TRBJ1-2; D is undetermined. This CDR3 is 13 amino acids long. Germline V gene lookup returns CDR1 GTSNPN and CDR2 SVGIG (reference sequence). The V gene lost 0 bases and the J gene lost 5 bases, with 10 bases spanning the gap.

The chain employs TRBV10-3 and TRBJ2-2; 7 bases line up with TRBD2. Germline V gives CDR1 ENHRY, CDR2 SYGVKD. V was clipped by 3 bases and J by 1 base; unmatched bases: 8. CDR3 length equals 17 residues. The CDR3 nucleotides read TGTGCCATCAGTGAATCAGCGGGATTGGGGAACACCGGGGAGCTGTTTTTT. Translating it yields CAISESAGLGNTGELFF.

This sequence joins TRBV10-2 and TRBJ2-7; D perhaps matches TRBD1 (6 bases). CDR3 length: 14 residues. V was shortened by 3 bases and J by 4 bases, with 13 bases between the two germline ends. Germline loops: CDR1 WSHSY, CDR2 SAAADI. CDR3: CASSDSGQIYEQYF. In DNA, the CDR3 is TGCGCCAGCAGTGACTCGGGACAAATTTACGAGCAGTACTTC.

The rearrangement links TRBV7-6 to TRBJ2-7; TRBD2 aligns across 7 bases. Germline lookup yields CDR1 SGHVS and CDR2 FNYEAQ. This CDR3 comprises 15 residues. After removal of 1 base from V and 2 bases from J, the junction contained 5 bases not matched to a gene. CDR3 in DNA: TGTGCCAGCAGCTTAGAGTGGGAGGGAGCCTACGAGCAGTACTTC. Translated: CASSLEWEGAYEQYF.